Presented here are 9 T cell receptor beta chains from one specimen sequenced in a study of blood T cell repertoires in COVID-19. This table comes from immunoSEQ multiplex PCR, and its TCRdb copy is limited to in-frame clones, with some not included. The data hold 200,000 or so clones, with just over 85% observed a single time. Sequencing input: peripheral blood. These receptors came from a man aged 45-65 years with acute or convalescent COVID-19.

This chain joins TRBV9 and TRBJ2-5; 10 bases match TRBD2. The V gene's germline CDR1 is SGDLS and CDR2 YYNGEE. CDR3 length: 15 residues. J gave up 5 bases and V 5 bases, and 9 bases lay outside the gene matches. CDR3 loop: CASRATGTSVETQYF. The CDR3 region has the DNA TGTGCCAGCAGAGCAACCGGGACTAGCGTTGAGACCCAGTACTTC.

The CDR3 DNA is TGTGCCAGCAGCTTAGATTCCGGGACTGAAGCTTTCTTT. Its protein product is CASSLDSGTEAFF. The chain recombines TRBV11-3 with TRBJ1-1; the D is unclear. CDR1 and CDR2 (germline): SGHNT, YENEEA. V was cut by 0 bases and J by 5 bases, with 7 bases left in between. The CDR3 covers 13 residues.

The sample holds a few counts of this clone. J is TRBJ1-6 and V is TRBV10-3; the match to TRBD1 covers 9 bases. Per the germline V gene, CDR1 is ENHRY and CDR2 is SYGVKD. The length of the CDR3 is 15 residues. The ends lost 1 base at V and 6 bases at J; junction bases unmatched: 1. CDR3 sequence: CAISELGQGNSPLHF. The CDR3 DNA follows: TGTGCCATCAGTGAGTTGGGACAGGGTAATTCACCCCTCCACTTT.

The rearrangement links TRBV7-9 to TRBJ2-3, with D unclear. The CDR3 length is 12 residues. Germline values: CDR1 SEHNR, CDR2 FQNEAQ (reference sequence). With 5 bases removed from V and 7 bases from J, the gap between germline ends came to 10 bases. The CDR3 DNA sequence: TGTGCCAGCAGCCTAAAGGAGAATACGCAGTATTTT. Its translation: CASSLKENTQYF.

The gene calls are TRBV29-1 and TRBJ1-2, with D unclear. The CDR3 totals 11 residues. In germline, CDR1 is SQVTM, CDR2 ANQGSEA. Trimming took 4 bases from V and 8 from J, leaving 11 bases between them. The CDR3 sequence is CSVGRLGGYTF. CDR3 DNA: TGCAGCGTTGGGAGGTTGGGCGGCTACACCTTC.

This chain joins TRBV10-3 and TRBJ1-1, with a weak D call TRBD1 (5 bases). The CDR3 runs 17 residues. Germline V CDR1 and CDR2: ENHRY, SYGVKD. With 3 bases removed from V and 2 bases from J, the gap between germline ends came to 19 bases. The chain's CDR3 is CAISEGRGRAANTEAFF. CDR3 sequence (DNA): TGTGCCATCAGTGAAGGGAGGGGCCGCGCCGCAAACACTGAAGCTTTCTTT.

The genes are TRBV4-1 and TRBJ2-5; tentatively, D is TRBD1 (6 bases). V was clipped by 4 bases and J by 2 bases, with 20 bases between them. This CDR3 has 17 residues. The germline V gene has CDR1 MGHRA and CDR2 YSYEKL. This CDR3 is CASSRILGDNSQETQYF. The CDR3 DNA is TGCGCCAGCAGCCGAATCTTGGGGGACAACTCACAAGAGACCCAGTACTTC.

The V call is TRBV5-1, the J call TRBJ2-5; 7 bases agree with TRBD1. This CDR3 is built from 16 residues. From germline, CDR1 is SGHRS and CDR2 YFSETQ. The J segment lost 3 bases and the V segment lost 4 bases, leaving 12 bases of the junction unmatched. The CDR3 DNA reads as TGCGCCAGCAGCCCACGACAGGGTAGGGGTGAAGAGACCCAGTACTTC. Its translation: CASSPRQGRGEETQYF.

The chain carries TRBV2 and TRBJ1-5, with unresolved D. V was trimmed by 7 bases and J by 11 bases, leaving 18 bases between them. The CDR3 covers 13 residues. The germline V gene has CDR1 SNHLY and CDR2 FYNNEI. CDR3 protein: CASNTRAFAAQHF. In DNA form, the CDR3 reads TGTGCCAGCAACACCCGAGCGTTCGCAGCCCAGCATTTT.